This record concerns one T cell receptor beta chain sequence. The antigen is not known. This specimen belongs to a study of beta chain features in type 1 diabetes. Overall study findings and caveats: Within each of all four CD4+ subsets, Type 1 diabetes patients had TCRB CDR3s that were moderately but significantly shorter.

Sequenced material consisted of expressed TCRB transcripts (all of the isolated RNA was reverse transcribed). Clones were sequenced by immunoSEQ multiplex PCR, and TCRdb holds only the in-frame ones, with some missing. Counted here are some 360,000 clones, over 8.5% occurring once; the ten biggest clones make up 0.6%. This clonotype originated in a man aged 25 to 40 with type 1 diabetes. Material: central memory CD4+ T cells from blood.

The CDR3 region has the DNA TGTGCCAGCAGCCCCAACCTCAGGGGAGGGTACACTGAAGCTTTCTTT. Its protein product is CASSPNLRGGYTEAFF. The V and J genes are TRBV9 and TRBJ1-1, with a tentative D call TRBD1 (6 bases). Germline lookup yields CDR1 SGDLS and CDR2 YYNGEE. With 4 bases removed from V and 3 bases from J, the gap between germline ends came to 19 bases. The CDR3 totals 16 residues.